This T cell receptor beta chain was profiled in a study of blood T cell repertoires in COVID-19. CDR3 length: 15 residues. Germline CDR1 and CDR2: SGHNT and YYREEE (reference sequence). V dropped 4 bases and J dropped 3; count of bases not matched to a gene: 5. Clones were sequenced by immunoSEQ multiplex PCR, and TCRdb holds only the in-frame ones, with some missing. Here the sample spans about 67,000 clones, 75% to 90% being singletons. The chain links TRBV5-4 to TRBJ2-5, with 11 bases fitting TRBD1. Material for sequencing was peripheral blood. The source of this sequence is a man aged 50-60 years with active COVID-19. The CDR3 sequence: CASSRGTGGKETQYF. CDR3 nucleotide sequence: TGTGCCAGCAGCCGAGGGACAGGGGGGAAAGAGACCCAGTACTTC.